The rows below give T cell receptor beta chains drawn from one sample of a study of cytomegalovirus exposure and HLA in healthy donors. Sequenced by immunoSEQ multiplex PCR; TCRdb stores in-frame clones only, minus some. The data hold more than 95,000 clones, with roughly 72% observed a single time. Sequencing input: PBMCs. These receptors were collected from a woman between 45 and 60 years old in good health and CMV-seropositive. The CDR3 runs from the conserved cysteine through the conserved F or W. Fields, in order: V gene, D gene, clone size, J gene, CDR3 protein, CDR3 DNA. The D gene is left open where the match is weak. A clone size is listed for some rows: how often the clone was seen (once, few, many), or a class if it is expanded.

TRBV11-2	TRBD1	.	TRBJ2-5	CASSKDREETQYF	TGTGCCAGCAGCAAGGACAGGGAGGAGACCCAGTACTTC
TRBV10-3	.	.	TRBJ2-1	CAISGGAQYNEQFF	TGTGCCATCAGTGGGGGCGCCCAATATAATGAGCAGTTCTTC
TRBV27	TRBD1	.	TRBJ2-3	CASSTPGQGLADTQYF	TGTGCCAGCAGTACCCCGGGACAGGGGCTCGCAGATACGCAGTATTTT
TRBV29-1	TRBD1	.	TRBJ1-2	CSVGTGTGAGYTF	TGCAGCGTTGGGACCGGGACAGGTGCGGGCTACACCTTC
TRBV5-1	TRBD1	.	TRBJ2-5	CASSVGTVQETQYF	TGCGCCAGCAGCGTCGGGACAGTCCAAGAGACCCAGTACTTC
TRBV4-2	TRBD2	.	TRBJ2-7	CASSQGTSAAYEQYF	TGTGCCAGCAGCCAAGGGACTAGCGCTGCCTACGAGCAGTACTTC
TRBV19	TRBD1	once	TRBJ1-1	CASSARTPGTGGSTEAFF	TGTGCCAGTAGTGCCCGTACTCCCGGGACAGGGGGCTCCACTGAAGCTTTCTTT
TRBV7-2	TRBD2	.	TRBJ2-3	CASSLRTSGGDTQYF	TGTGCCAGCAGCCTAAGGACTAGCGGGGGAGATACGCAGTATTTT
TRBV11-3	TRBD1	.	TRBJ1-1	CASSKDRGSTEAFF	TGTGCCAGCAGCAAGGACAGGGGATCAACTGAAGCTTTCTTT
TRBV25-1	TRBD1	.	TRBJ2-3	CASSVGRGLPGTDTQYF	TGTGCCAGCAGTGTAGGCAGGGGGCTCCCGGGGACAGATACGCAGTATTTT
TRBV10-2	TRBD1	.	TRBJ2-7	CASSESGQDYEQYF	TGCGCCAGCAGTGAGTCTGGACAGGACTACGAGCAGTACTTC
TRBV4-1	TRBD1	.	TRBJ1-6	CASSQVGQGVTPLHF	TGCGCCAGCAGCCAAGTGGGACAGGGTGTGACACCCCTCCACTTT
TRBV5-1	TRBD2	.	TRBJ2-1	CASSAAGGSYNEQFF	TGCGCCAGCAGCGCAGCGGGGGGGTCCTACAATGAGCAGTTCTTC
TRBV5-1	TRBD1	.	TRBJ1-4	CASSETGLNEKLFF	TGCGCCAGCAGCGAGACAGGGCTTAATGAAAAACTGTTTTTT
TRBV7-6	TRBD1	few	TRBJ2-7	CASSYRQGRVHEQYF	TGTGCCAGCAGCTACAGACAGGGTCGAGTCCACGAGCAGTACTTC
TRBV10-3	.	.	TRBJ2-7	CATSGRSSATYEQYF	TGTGCCACTTCCGGACGGTCTAGCGCCACCTACGAGCAGTACTTC
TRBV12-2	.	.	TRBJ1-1	CASRLAKTRGQNTEAFF	TGTGCAAGTCGCTTAGCAAAGACGAGGGGACAGAACACTGAAGCTTTCTTT
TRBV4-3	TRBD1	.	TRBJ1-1	CASSQRTGDTEAFF	TGCGCCAGCAGCCAGAGGACAGGGGACACTGAAGCTTTCTTT
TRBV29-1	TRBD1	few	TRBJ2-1	CSVNRGWNEQFF	TGCAGCGTGAACAGGGGATGGAATGAGCAGTTCTTC
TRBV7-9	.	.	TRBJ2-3	CASSFDTLNTDTQYF	TGTGCCAGCAGCTTTGACACCTTAAACACAGATACGCAGTATTTT
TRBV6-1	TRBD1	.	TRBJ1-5	CASNEGTVYSNQPQHF	TGTGCCAGCAATGAAGGGACAGTTTATAGCAATCAGCCCCAGCATTTT
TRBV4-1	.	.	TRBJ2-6	CASSQTEASGANVLTF	TGCGCCAGCAGTCAGACAGAAGCCTCTGGGGCCAACGTCCTGACTTTC
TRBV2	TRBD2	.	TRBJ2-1	CASETSGYYNEQFF	TGTGCCAGCGAAACTAGCGGGTACTACAATGAGCAGTTCTTC
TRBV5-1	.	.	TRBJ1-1	CASSPDSQEAFF	TGCGCCAGCAGTCCGGACTCTCAGGAAGCTTTCTTT
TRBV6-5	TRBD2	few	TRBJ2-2	CASSYSRETGELFF	TGTGCCAGCAGTTACTCGCGGGAGACCGGGGAGCTGTTTTTT
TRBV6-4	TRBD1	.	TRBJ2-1	CASSYGTGGGNEQFF	TGTGCCAGCAGTTACGGGACAGGTGGTGGCAATGAGCAGTTCTTC
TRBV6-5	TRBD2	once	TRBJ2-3	CASRGLAGNTDTQYF	TGTGCCAGCAGGGGACTAGCCGGGAATACAGATACGCAGTATTTT
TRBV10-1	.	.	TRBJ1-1	CASSEVIECTEAFF	TGCGCCAGCAGTGAGGTAATTGAGTGCACTGAAGCTTTCTTT
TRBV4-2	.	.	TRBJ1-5	CASSQEARGNQPQHF	TGTGCCAGCAGCCAAGAGGCCAGAGGAAATCAGCCCCAGCATTTT
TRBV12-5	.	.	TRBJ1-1	CASGGPTLNTEAFF	TGTGCTAGTGGTGGGCCGACGTTGAACACTGAAGCTTTCTTT
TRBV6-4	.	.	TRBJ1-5	CASSDQAGQPQHF	TGTGCCAGCAGTGACCAGGCTGGTCAGCCCCAGCATTTT
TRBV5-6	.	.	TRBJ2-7	CASTRRGFYEQYF	TGTGCCAGCACCAGGCGGGGATTCTACGAGCAGTACTTC
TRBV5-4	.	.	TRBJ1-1	CASSSGQVSLNTEAFF	.
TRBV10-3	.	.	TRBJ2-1	CAISGGLLNEQFF	TGTGCCATCAGTGGAGGACTGCTCAATGAGCAGTTCTTC
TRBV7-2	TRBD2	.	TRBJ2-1	CASSLGLAGAGNEQFF	TGTGCCAGCAGCCTGGGACTAGCGGGGGCGGGGAATGAGCAGTTCTTC
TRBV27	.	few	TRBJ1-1	CATQEQGTGTTEAFF	TGTGCCACCCAGGAACAGGGAACTGGGACCACTGAAGCTTTCTTT
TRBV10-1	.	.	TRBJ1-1	CASSETENLNTEAFF	TGCGCCAGCAGTGAGACAGAAAACTTGAACACTGAAGCTTTCTTT
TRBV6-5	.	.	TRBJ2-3	CAAAGFGRTDTQYF	TGTGCCGCAGCCGGATTTGGGAGGACAGATACGCAGTATTTT
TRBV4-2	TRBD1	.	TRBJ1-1	CASSQGVDRGITEAFF	TGTGCCAGCAGCCAAGGGGTGGACAGGGGAATCACTGAAGCTTTCTTT
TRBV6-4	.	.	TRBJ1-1	CASSESGNTEAFF	TGTGCCAGCAGTGAATCAGGGAACACTGAAGCTTTCTTT
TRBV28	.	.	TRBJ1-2	CASRAGGHYGYTF	TGTGCCAGTCGGGCCGGAGGCCACTATGGCTACACCTTC
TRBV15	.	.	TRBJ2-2	CATSRDWDRLKNTGELFF	TGTGCCACCAGCAGAGATTGGGATAGACTAAAGAACACCGGGGAGCTGTTTTTT
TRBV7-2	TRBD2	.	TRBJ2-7	CASSLGGLVYEQYF	TGTGCCAGCAGCTTAGGTGGACTAGTCTACGAGCAGTACTTC
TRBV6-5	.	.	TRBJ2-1	CASRGSGLINNEQFF	TGTGCCAGCAGGGGGAGCGGGCTCATTAACAATGAGCAGTTCTTC
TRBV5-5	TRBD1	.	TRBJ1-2	CASSSGTGFVGYTF	TGTGCCAGCAGCTCCGGGACAGGGTTTGTGGGCTACACCTTC
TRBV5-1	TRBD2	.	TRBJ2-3	CASTGLAGDTGTDTQYF	TGCGCCAGCACAGGTCTAGCGGGAGATACGGGCACAGATACGCAGTATTTT
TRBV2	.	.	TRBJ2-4	CASSHNRDRYKNIQYF	TGTGCCAGCAGCCACAACAGAGACAGATACAAAAACATTCAGTACTTC
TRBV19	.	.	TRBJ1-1	CASSGRGFTEAFF	TGTGCCAGTAGTGGCAGGGGCTTCACTGAAGCTTTCTTT
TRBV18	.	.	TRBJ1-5	CASSPTIGLGSAQPQHF	TGTGCCAGCTCACCAACAATAGGACTGGGATCTGCTCAGCCCCAGCATTTT
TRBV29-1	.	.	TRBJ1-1	CSGDTNTEAFF	TGCAGCGGGGACACGAACACTGAAGCTTTCTTT
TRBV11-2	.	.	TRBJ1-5	CASSLGQISNQPQHF	TGTGCCAGCAGCTTAGGACAGATTAGCAATCAGCCCCAGCATTTT
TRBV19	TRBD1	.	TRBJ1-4	CASSIGQGASKKLFF	TGTGCCAGTAGTATAGGTCAGGGGGCCTCCAAAAAACTGTTTTTT